These 2 T cell receptor beta chains came from one sample sequenced in a study of blood T cell repertoires in COVID-19. Sequenced by immunoSEQ multiplex PCR; TCRdb stores in-frame clones only, minus some. Here the sample spans approximately 500,000 clones, roughly nine tenths being singletons. The specimen was peripheral blood. These receptors were obtained from a man in his late teens or twenties with COVID-19, enrolled during active disease.

This clone is a singleton in its sample. This chain connects TRBV5-5 to TRBJ2-1; a possible D gene is TRBD2 (6 bases). Looked up from germline, CDR1 is SGHKS and CDR2 is YYEKEE (reference sequence). The CDR3 totals 13 residues. V lost 0 bases to trimming and J lost 8 bases, with 9 bases between them. The chain's CDR3 is CASSLASVDEQFF. As DNA, the CDR3 is TGTGCCAGCAGCTTGGCTAGCGTGGATGAGCAGTTCTTC. Filled out from reference TRBV5-5 and TRBJ2-1, the complete variable domain reads DAGVTQSPTHLIKTRGQQVTLRCSPISGHKSVSWYQQVLGQGPQFIFQYYEKEERGRGNFPDRFSARQFPNYSSELNVNALLLGDSALYLCASSLASVDEQFFGPGTRLTVL.

Written as DNA, the CDR3 is TGTGCCAGCAGCTTGCAAAGCAATAATTCACCCCTCCACTTT. This codes for CASSLQSNNSPLHF. The chain couples TRBV5-5 to TRBJ1-6; no firm D call. Germline V lookup: CDR1 SGHKS, CDR2 YYEKEE (reference sequence). The CDR3 contains 14 residues. With 1 base removed from V and 5 bases from J, the gap between germline ends came to 7 bases.